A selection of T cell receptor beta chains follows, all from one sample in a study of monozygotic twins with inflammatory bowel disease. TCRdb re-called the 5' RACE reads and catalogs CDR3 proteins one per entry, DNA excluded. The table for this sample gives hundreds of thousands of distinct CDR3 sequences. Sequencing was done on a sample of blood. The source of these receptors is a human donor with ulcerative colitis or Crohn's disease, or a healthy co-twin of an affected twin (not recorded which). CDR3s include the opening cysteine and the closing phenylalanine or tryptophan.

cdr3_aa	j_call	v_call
CASSPSRWVTTKRYEQYF	TRBJ2-7	TRBV11-2
CASSSGLAGGKLYNEQFF	TRBJ2-1	TRBV5-1
CASSLAGTVSNGEAFF	TRBJ1-1	TRBV7-2
CSARYRTNTGELFF	TRBJ2-2	TRBV20-1
CSVGGAGTQPQHF	TRBJ1-5	TRBV29-1
CASSWTASGANVLTF	TRBJ2-6	TRBV5-1
CASSPPNLPDYGYTF	TRBJ1-2	TRBV18
CASSYSPTGLNTEAFF	TRBJ1-1	TRBV6-5
CASSLKGQGGNTIYF	TRBJ1-3	TRBV6-1
CASSPRVGAGHQPQHF	TRBJ1-5	TRBV12-3/TRBV12-4
CAWSGKENTGELFF	TRBJ2-2	TRBV30
CASKQGVSNYGYTF	TRBJ1-2	TRBV19
CASSPPGGDTQYF	TRBJ2-3	TRBV19
CASSPGTGEAISYTF	TRBJ1-2	TRBV7-2
CASSRDGRSYNEQFF	TRBJ2-1	TRBV7-7
CASSETSGVSSYNEQFF	TRBJ2-1	TRBV2
CASIPKAKAHEQYF	TRBJ2-7	TRBV21-1
CASSAGGAGYTEAFF	TRBJ1-1	TRBV12-3/TRBV12-4
CASSYSRLAGVYEQYF	TRBJ2-7	TRBV6-5
CASSSRGGASSGNTIYF	TRBJ1-3	TRBV7-6
CASSSGWEQYF	TRBJ2-7	TRBV7-6
CASSRPDSFSYEQYF	TRBJ2-7	TRBV12-3/TRBV12-4
CASRQGILTDTQYF	TRBJ2-3	TRBV7-8
CASSDRDRGQYEQYF	TRBJ2-7	TRBV7-8